This T cell receptor (beta chain) is drawn from a study of Tregs in tolerant kidney transplant recipients. The table came from immunoSEQ multiplex PCR; TCRdb's copy has only in-frame clones and leaves some out. The table lists approximately 66,000 clones, 70% to 90% of them singletons. This clone has only a few counts. What it binds is not known. Looked up from germline, CDR1 is MNHNY and CDR2 is SVGAGI (reference sequence). The ends were cut back, 0 bases at V and 0 bases at J, with 3 bases in the middle. This CDR3 comprises 13 residues. General study points: In tolerant patients, donor-specific Tregs outgrew total Tregs, suggesting antigen-driven expansion. Biological reproducibility was not directly addressed, but technical replication error appeared minimal. Validation in larger populations is needed because few patients were studied.

Unstimulated regulatory T cells (CD4+CD25+CD127-), CD4+CD25- non-regulatory cells, CD4 and CD8 cells were FACS-sorted from thawed PBMCs. The chain combines TRBV6-6 with TRBJ2-7; D unclear. Specimen: Tregs from blood, collected before the transplant. This receptor was identified in a human donor who received a combined kidney and bone marrow transplant. CDR3 nucleotides: TGTGCCAGCAGTTACTCTCCCTCCTACGAGCAGTACTTC. Translation gives CASSYSPSYEQYF.